The 7 T cell receptor beta chains in this list originate from one sample, sequenced in a study of blood T cell repertoires in COVID-19. Profiling relied on immunoSEQ multiplex PCR, and the TCRdb table lists in-frame clones only, not all of them. The table shows approximately 110,000 clones, with roughly 84% occurring only once. Material for sequencing was peripheral blood. These TCRs come from a woman between 65 and 79 years old who had recovered from COVID-19.

V is TRBV5-1 and J is TRBJ1-4; 8 bases are a match to TRBD1. V gave up 4 bases and J gave up 5 bases; unmatched junction bases: 4. Germline assignment: CDR1 SGHRS and CDR2 YFSETQ. The CDR3 totals 14 residues. The CDR3 is CASSRGTGNEKLFF. DNA for the CDR3: TGCGCCAGCAGCCGCGGGACAGGCAATGAAAAACTGTTTTTT.

This clone was seen more than once but under ten times. The chain links TRBV18 to TRBJ2-1; D may be TRBD2 (6 bases). V lost 3 bases and J lost 4, with 13 bases in between. CDR1 and CDR2 (germline): KGHSH, LQKENI. The CDR3 runs 15 residues. The CDR3 bases are TGTGCCAGCTCACCCCAGTCGGGGGATTACAATGAGCAGTTCTTC. Its protein product is CASSPQSGDYNEQFF.

V gene TRBV11-2 combines with J gene TRBJ2-1, with D tentatively TRBD1 (5 bases). V lost 5 bases and J 4 bases, leaving 15 bases between the germline ends. The CDR3 has 15 amino acids. CDR1 is SGHAT and CDR2 is FQNNGV in the germline V gene. CDR3 protein: CASSLSWGRYNEQFF. As DNA, the CDR3 is TGTGCCAGCAGCCTATCGTGGGGCCGTTACAATGAGCAGTTCTTC.

V and J are TRBV19 and TRBJ2-1; 7 bases are a match to TRBD2. With V trimmed by 6 bases and J by 1 base, 6 bases remained unmatched. From germline, CDR1 is LNHDA and CDR2 SQIVND (reference sequence). This CDR3 contains 15 residues. CDR3 region: CASSPGLGSYNEQFF. The CDR3 bases are TGTGCCAGTAGCCCCGGACTAGGGTCCTACAATGAGCAGTTCTTC.

The chain employs TRBV30 and TRBJ1-1; D is perhaps TRBD1 (6 bases). The germline CDR1 and CDR2 sequences are GTSNPN and SVGIG (reference sequence). The V gene lost 0 bases and the J gene lost 7 bases, with 12 bases spanning the gap. The CDR3 covers 13 residues. Written as DNA, the CDR3 is TGTGCCTGGAGTGTGAGGGGGTGGGGTGAAGCTTTCTTT. Protein: CAWSVRGWGEAFF.

CDR3 region: CASSRTSGGAWYEQFF. Here the CDR3 DNA reads TGTGCCAGCAGCAGGACTAGCGGGGGGGCATGGTATGAGCAGTTCTTC. The V call is TRBV3-1 (or the pseudogene TRBV3-2), the J call TRBJ2-1; TRBD2 aligns across 15 bases. J lost 8 bases, V lost 5 bases, and 7 bases had no gene match. Per the germline V gene, CDR1 is LGHDT and CDR2 is YNNKEL (reference sequence). This CDR3 has 16 residues.

The chain recombines TRBV2 with TRBJ2-1, with TRBD1 matching over 7 bases. The length of the CDR3 is 14 residues. Germline V gene data show CDR1 as SNHLY and CDR2 as FYNNEI. The junction had 4 bases not matched to a gene; V was cut back by 5 bases and J by 3 bases. The CDR3 bases are TGTGCCAGCAGTCGACAGGGTCGCTACAATGAGCAGTTCTTC. Protein product: CASSRQGRYNEQFF.